This TCR beta chain was sequenced for a study of beta chain features in type 1 diabetes. The study, taken as a whole, reports: Shortening that was moderate but significant affected the TCRB CDR3s of Type 1 diabetes patients in all four CD4+ subsets.

The CDR3 loop spans 13 amino acids. V gave up 3 bases and J gave up 1 base, with 6 bases separating them. Looked up from germline, CDR1 is SEHNR and CDR2 is FQNEAQ (reference sequence). The entirety of the isolated RNA underwent reverse transcription, so expressed TCRB transcripts were sequenced. TCRdb's table, derived via immunoSEQ multiplex PCR, lists solely in-frame clones and lacks some. The sample includes about 140,000 clones, approximately 13% seen only once; the top ten take around 1.4%. This clone was recorded many times. Antigen unknown. V gene TRBV7-9 combines with J gene TRBJ1-1; no clear D gene. Sequenced material: central memory CD4+ T cells from blood. The TCR was taken from a man aged 18 to 30 with type 1 diabetes. CDR3 coding DNA: TGTGCCAGCAGCTTCGAGGGGAACACTGAAGCTTTCTTT. Protein: CASSFEGNTEAFF.